This is a list of T cell receptor beta chains from one sample in a study of beta chain features in type 1 diabetes. Some clones are missing from TCRdb's copy, which holds only in-frame ones; the method was immunoSEQ multiplex PCR. The sample holds some 220,000 clones, 11% seen once. Sample: central memory CD4+ T cells from blood. The origin of the receptors is a man between 18 and 35 years old in good health. The CDR3 runs from the conserved cysteine through the conserved F or W. The D gene is left open where the match is weak. Size is stated for part of the rows, as once, few or many counts, or as a class when the clone is expanded.

TRBJ2-7	TRBV28	.	.	TGTGCCAGCAGTCCCCCAGACACTAACTACGAGCAGTACTTC	CASSPPDTNYEQYF
TRBJ2-1	TRBV7-2	few	TRBD2	TGTGCCAGCAGGCCGACTAGCGGAAACTACAATGAGCAGTTCTTC	CASRPTSGNYNEQFF
TRBJ2-1	TRBV5-1	.	.	TGCGCCAGCAGCTTCGAGGGAGTCGGGTACAATGAGCAGTTCTTC	CASSFEGVGYNEQFF
TRBJ2-7	TRBV5-4	many	.	TGTGCCAGCAGCTCCCGGGACACCTACGAGCAGTACTTC	CASSSRDTYEQYF
TRBJ1-2	TRBV18	.	.	TGTGCCAGCTCACCAGGTACAGATTATGGCTACACCTTC	CASSPGTDYGYTF
TRBJ1-2	TRBV29-1	.	TRBD1	TGCAGCGTTGCGGCAGGGGGCGACTATGGCTACACCTTC	CSVAAGGDYGYTF
TRBJ2-2	TRBV4-1	few	.	TGCGCCAGCAGCCAAGGGTTGAATACGAACACCGGGGAGCTGTTTTTT	CASSQGLNTNTGELFF
TRBJ2-1	TRBV9	many	.	TGTGCCAGCAGCGTAGGAATACAGAGCTCCTACAATGAGCAGTTCTTC	CASSVGIQSSYNEQFF
TRBJ2-7	TRBV28	.	TRBD2	TGTGCCAGCAGTTTATTATCCGGGACTAGCGGGAGTTACGAGCAGTACTTC	CASSLLSGTSGSYEQYF
TRBJ1-5	TRBV6-5	.	TRBD1	TGTGCCAGCAGGACTGGACAGGGCTGGCAGCCCCAGCATTTT	CASRTGQGWQPQHF
TRBJ2-1	TRBV29-1	few	TRBD2	TGCAGCGCCAAAGGGCTAGCGGGAGTTGGGAATGAGCAGTTCTTC	CSAKGLAGVGNEQFF
TRBJ2-1	TRBV6-5	.	.	TGTGCAGCCTTCGGGATGTACAATGAGCAGTTCTTC	CAAFGMYNEQFF
TRBJ2-7	TRBV5-4	.	TRBD1	TGTGCCAGCAGTTTCCGGGACAGTGGGTACGAGCAGTACTTC	CASSFRDSGYEQYF
TRBJ2-1	TRBV14	few	.	TGTGCCAGCAGCCACCGCGGACTATACAATGAGCAGTTCTTC	CASSHRGLYNEQFF
TRBJ2-7	TRBV25-1	.	.	TGTGCCAGCACCCCGGAGGGCTCTTGGAACCTCTACGAGCAGTACTTC	CASTPEGSWNLYEQYF
TRBJ2-5	TRBV15	few	.	TGTGCCACCGCCAGGGACGGAGAGACCCAGTACTTC	CATARDGETQYF
TRBJ2-7	TRBV14	.	TRBD1	TGTGCCAGCAGCCAAGTTCAAAGGACAGGGGCAAACTACGAGCAGTACTTC	CASSQVQRTGANYEQYF
TRBJ2-1	TRBV7-7	.	.	TGTGCTAGCAGCTTAGCCCTGAGCTCCTACAATGAGCAGTTCTTC	CASSLALSSYNEQFF
TRBJ1-1	TRBV6-5	.	.	TGTGCCAGCAGTTCCCTCGGGAGGGGGGCTGCCTTCGCTTTCTTT	CASSSLGRGAAFAFF
TRBJ1-2	TRBV2	few	.	TGTGCCAGCAGTGAGCGAAGGGACAACTATGGCTACACCTTC	CASSERRDNYGYTF
TRBJ1-5	TRBV7-2	few	.	TGTGCCAGCAGCTTAGGAGCTAGGGAGAGTCAGCCCCAGCATTTT	CASSLGARESQPQHF
TRBJ2-7	TRBV20-1	.	.	TGCAGTGCCAGCCTCCGGGGAGGGCAGTACTTC	CSASLRGGQYF
TRBJ2-7	TRBV11-2	few	TRBD1	TGTGCCAGCAGCGTAGACAGGGGCGAGCAGTACTTC	CASSVDRGEQYF
TRBJ1-1	TRBV25-1	few	TRBD1	TGTGCCAGCAGTGTTCCTAACAGGGGTAACACTGAAGCTTTCTTT	CASSVPNRGNTEAFF
TRBJ1-1	TRBV5-1	.	.	TGCGCCAGCAGCGCAGGGACGGGAGAGACTGAAGCTTTCTTT	CASSAGTGETEAFF
TRBJ2-4	TRBV7-8	.	TRBD1	TGTGCCAGCAGCTTCTTGTCCCCTGGCAGGGGGAAAAACATTCAGTACTTC	CASSFLSPGRGKNIQYF
TRBJ1-1	TRBV30	few	TRBD1	TGTGCCTGGAGGTCCCGGGACAGGGGGCGAAGGGATGAAGCTTTCTTT	CAWRSRDRGRRDEAFF
TRBJ2-7	TRBV28	.	TRBD2	TGTGCCAGCAGTTATTCATCAATGGGGAGGGCCCCCGAGCAGTACTTC	CASSYSSMGRAPEQYF
TRBJ2-1	TRBV5-1	.	TRBD2	TGCGCCAGCCGGGGCGCGGGAGGGCCCGATGAGCAGTTCTTC	CASRGAGGPDEQFF
TRBJ1-1	TRBV11-2	.	.	TGTGCCAGCAGCTCAATTCGACGGTCCACTGAAGCTTTCTTT	CASSSIRRSTEAFF
TRBJ2-2	TRBV29-1	few	.	TGCAGCGTTAGAGACAGAACGAACACCGGGGAGCTGTTTTTT	CSVRDRTNTGELFF
TRBJ2-2	TRBV7-3	.	.	TGTGCCAGCAGCAACGGACTGAACACCGGGGAGCTGTTTTTT	CASSNGLNTGELFF
TRBJ2-5	TRBV7-2	.	TRBD2	TGTGCCAGCAGCCCTAGCGTACTGGCTAGCGGGACCGGGACCCAGTACTTC	CASSPSVLASGTGTQYF
TRBJ2-1	TRBV7-2	.	.	TGTGCCAGCAGCCCCTCCGGGACCACAAAAGGGTACAATGAGCAGTTCTTC	CASSPSGTTKGYNEQFF
TRBJ1-5	TRBV29-1	.	.	TGCAGCGTTGAAGTGGGCGGGGGGCCCAATCAGCCCCAGCATTTT	CSVEVGGGPNQPQHF
TRBJ2-7	TRBV20-1	few	TRBD1	TGCAGTGCTGGGACAGTCTACGAGCAGTACTTC	CSAGTVYEQYF
TRBJ2-5	TRBV29-1	few	.	TGCAGCGTTCTCGGAGGGAAGGGAAGGGAGACCCAGTACTTC	CSVLGGKGRETQYF
TRBJ2-1	TRBV7-6	few	.	TGTGCCAGCATGAACTTCGGGGGCAATGAGCAGTTCTTC	CASMNFGGNEQFF
TRBJ2-1	TRBV30	many	TRBD2	TGTGCCTGGAGTGTGGGACTAGCCAATGAGCAGTTCTTC	CAWSVGLANEQFF
TRBJ2-1	TRBV4-2	.	.	TGTGCCAGCAGCCAAGGGAGTGGGACGGGAAGGGACAATGAGCAGTTCTTC	CASSQGSGTGRDNEQFF
TRBJ2-7	TRBV7-3	.	.	TGTGCCAGCAGCTCCACCCCCGCCTCTCACGAGCAGTACTTC	CASSSTPASHEQYF
TRBJ2-7	TRBV27	.	.	TGTGCCAACAAGCCCCAGGCAGCCTACTACGAGCAGTACTTC	CANKPQAAYYEQYF
TRBJ2-1	TRBV28	few	.	TGTGCCAGCAGTTTAGCGGGGGCGAACAATGAGCAGTTCTTC	CASSLAGANNEQFF